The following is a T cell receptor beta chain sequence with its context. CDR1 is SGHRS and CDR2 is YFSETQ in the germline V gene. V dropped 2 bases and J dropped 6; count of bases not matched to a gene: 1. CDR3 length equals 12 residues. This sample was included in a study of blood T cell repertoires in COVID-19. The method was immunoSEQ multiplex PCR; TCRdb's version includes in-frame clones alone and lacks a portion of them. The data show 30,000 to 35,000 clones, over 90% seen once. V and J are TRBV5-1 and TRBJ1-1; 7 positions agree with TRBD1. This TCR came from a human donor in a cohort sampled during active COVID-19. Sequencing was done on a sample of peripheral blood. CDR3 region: CASSFDRAEAFF. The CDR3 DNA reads TGCGCCAGCAGCTTTGACAGGGCTGAAGCTTTCTTT.